The clone carrying this T cell receptor (beta chain) came up a few times. Antigen specificity is unknown. The germline CDR1 and CDR2 sequences are MDHEN and SYDVKM. With 5 bases removed from V and 2 bases from J, the gap between germline ends came to 13 bases. The CDR3 is 14 amino acids. This entry belongs to a study of T-cell reconstitution after alpha-beta-depleted transplantation in children. Study findings and constraints: Expanded graft clones numbering several hundred reportedly gave rise to alpha-beta T cells about two months after transplant. T cells produced anew were the main source of T-cell counts and diversity one year after transplant.

A TCRbeta library incorporating unique molecular identifiers was prepared. TCRdb reprocessed the PCR reads with MiXCR, giving one entry per CDR3 protein. The profile covers approximately 520,000 distinct CDR3 sequences, with roughly an eighth appearing a single time and 14% taken by the ten largest. The clonotype originates from a female patient aged 2-9 years who had a stem cell transplant for aplastic anemia, so the T cells may come from the graft donor. The chain employs TRBV28 and TRBJ2-7, with D unresolved. The specimen was PBMCs, mostly from graft donor cells, collected 180 days after TCRalphabeta/CD19-depleted stem cell transplant. In nucleotides, the CDR3 is TGTGCCAGCAGTCCTCTGATCTCCACCTACGAGCAGTACTTC. As protein: CASSPLISTYEQYF.